The 24 T cell receptor beta chains below all came from one sample that was sequenced in a study of PD-L1 blockade in urothelial cancer. Measured with immunoSEQ multiplex PCR; TCRdb has only the in-frame clones, and not every one. The sample includes approximately 24,000 clones, around nine tenths of them seen just once. The sample consisted of PBMCs, taken around atezolizumab (anti-PD-L1) treatment. The receptors were sampled from a man aged 55 to 69 with urothelial cancer.

This clone was recorded once. The chain links TRBV29-1 to TRBJ2-1, with 14 bases lining up with TRBD2. In germline, CDR1 is SQVTM, CDR2 ANQGSEA. This CDR3 region has 13 residues. After removal of 7 bases from V and 9 bases from J, the junction contained 5 bases not matched to a gene. CDR3 residues: CSGGLAGATEQFF. The DNA for the CDR3 is TGCAGCGGGGGACTAGCGGGAGCGACTGAGCAGTTCTTC.

The rearrangement uses TRBV27 and TRBJ2-5, with TRBD2 matching 9 bases. This CDR3 is 14 amino acids long. Germline V gives CDR1 MNHEY, CDR2 SMNVEV (reference sequence). V lost 7 bases and J lost 7; bases outside the gene matches: 10. This CDR3 reads CASKPAGGDGTQYF. CDR3 bases: TGTGCCAGCAAACCAGCGGGGGGCGATGGGACCCAGTACTTC.

The chain couples TRBV5-1 to TRBJ2-5; tentatively, D is TRBD2 (5 bases). V was clipped by 1 base and J by 2 bases, with 9 bases between them. CDR3 length: 14 residues. Germline CDR1 SGHRS, CDR2 YFSETQ. The CDR3 DNA follows: TGCGCCAGCAGCTTGTACAGCGGACAAGAGACCCAGTACTTC. Its translation is CASSLYSGQETQYF.

This clone has only one observation. This chain links TRBV5-8 with TRBJ1-2; TRBD1 might be the D (6 bases). The CDR3 loop spans 15 amino acids. Deletions cut 3 bases from V and 5 bases from J, with 17 bases between. Germline CDR1 and CDR2: SGHTS and YDEGEE. CDR3 nucleotide sequence: TGTGCCAGCAGCTACCGGGACAAGAAAACGTATGGCTACACCTTC. Translation gives CASSYRDKKTYGYTF.

The chain has TRBV5-6 and TRBJ1-5, with D uncertain. Trimming cost V 0 bases and J 2 bases, with 6 bases left between them. The CDR3 covers 14 residues. Germline-derived CDR1 and CDR2 are SGHDT and YYEEEE. The CDR3 DNA follows: TGTGCCAGCAGCTTGGGCGGTGGCAATCAGCCCCAGCATTTT. Translated, it gives CASSLGGGNQPQHF.

The chain employs TRBV6-1 and TRBJ2-2; 11 bases align to TRBD2. The germline gives CDR1 MNHNS, CDR2 SASEGT. This CDR3 region has 15 residues. J gave up 5 bases and V 6 bases, and 5 bases lay outside the gene matches. CDR3 in amino acids: CASSVGLAATGELFF. The CDR3 nucleotides are TGTGCCAGCAGCGTGGGACTAGCGGCGACCGGGGAGCTGTTTTTT.

This clone was picked up a small number of times. The chain joins TRBV6-5 to TRBJ1-6; 8 bases are a match to TRBD1. CDR1 and CDR2 (germline): MNHEY, SVGAGI. V lost 5 bases and J lost 5; bases outside the gene matches: 5. The CDR3 length is 15 residues. CDR3 in DNA: TGTGCCAGCAGTCTAGGACAGGGTCATAATTCACCCCTCCACTTT. As protein: CASSLGQGHNSPLHF.

The J gene is TRBJ2-3, the V gene TRBV10-3, with D uncertain. Trimming removed 5 bases from V and 0 bases from J, with 6 bases in between. CDR3 size: 13 residues. Germline-derived CDR1 and CDR2 are ENHRY and SYGVKD. This CDR3 is CAISSVSTDTQYF. Here the CDR3 DNA reads TGTGCCATCAGTAGCGTAAGCACAGATACGCAGTATTTT.

This chain connects TRBV7-9 to TRBJ1-1; the D is unclear. CDR3 size: 13 residues. Trimming cost V 5 bases and J 7 bases, with 14 bases left between them. Germline CDR1 SEHNR, CDR2 FQNEAQ (reference sequence). The CDR3 loop reads CASSPLRRGEAFF. The CDR3 bases are TGTGCCAGCAGCCCCCTGAGGCGGGGTGAAGCTTTCTTT.

This clone was seen once. CDR3 protein: CASSGLAGAYNEQFF. The CDR3 nucleotides are TGCGCCAGCAGTGGACTAGCGGGAGCTTACAATGAGCAGTTCTTC. This chain links TRBV10-1 with TRBJ2-1, with 12 bases fitting TRBD2. The CDR3 totals 15 residues. After removal of 4 bases from V and 4 bases from J, the junction contained 2 bases not matched to a gene. Germline CDR1 WNHNN, CDR2 SYGVQD (reference sequence).

This sequence joins TRBV25-1 and TRBJ2-2; 9 positions agree with TRBD2. Per the germline V gene, CDR1 is MGHDK and CDR2 is SYGVNS. The CDR3 contains 15 residues. J gave up 6 bases and V 1 base, and 3 bases lay outside the gene matches. The CDR3 loop reads CASSELASGAGELFF. For the CDR3, the DNA is TGTGCCAGCAGTGAATTGGCTAGCGGGGCCGGGGAGCTGTTTTTT.

The chain recombines TRBV5-6 with TRBJ1-2; 7 nucleotides agree with TRBD1. V was pared by 5 bases and J by 4 bases, with 14 bases of the junction left unmatched. The CDR3 covers 16 residues. From germline, CDR1 is SGHDT and CDR2 YYEEEE. CDR3 nucleotide sequence: TGTGCCAGCAGTGTTGGAGGGGGCCCGACTACCTATGGCTACACCTTC. This encodes CASSVGGGPTTYGYTF.

This clone appeared a single time. V usage is TRBV6-1 and J usage is TRBJ2-7; no firm D call. Per the germline V gene, CDR1 is MNHNS and CDR2 is SASEGT. Trimming removed 1 base at V and 3 bases at J, with 13 bases between. The CDR3 is 15 residues long. The CDR3 here is CASSEGDALRYEQYF. The DNA for the CDR3 is TGTGCCAGCAGTGAAGGAGATGCCCTGCGCTACGAGCAGTACTTC.

This chain uses TRBV29-1 with TRBJ1-2; the match to TRBD1 covers 8 bases. With 5 bases clipped from V and 3 bases from J, the junction kept 5 bases outside the gene matches. Looked up from germline, CDR1 is SQVTM and CDR2 is ANQGSEA. This CDR3 region has 13 residues. CDR3 coding DNA: TGCAGCGTTCAGGGGGCCGGGGACTATGGCTACACCTTC. This sequence encodes CSVQGAGDYGYTF.

This chain links TRBV2 with TRBJ1-6; D is unresolved. The V gene lost 0 bases and the J gene lost 9 bases, with 9 bases spanning the gap. The germline gives CDR1 SNHLY, CDR2 FYNNEI. The CDR3 contains 14 residues. In DNA form, the CDR3 reads TGTGCCAGCAGTGAAGCGAGGCGGAGTTCACCCCTCCACTTT. Translation: CASSEARRSSPLHF.

V usage is TRBV9 and J usage is TRBJ1-4, with D unclear. V shed 3 bases and J shed 0 bases, with 9 bases lying between them. The CDR3 is 15 amino acids. Germline CDR1 reads SGDLS; CDR2 reads YYNGEE. This CDR3 reads CASSGGGTTNEKLFF. CDR3 nucleotide sequence: TGTGCCAGCAGCGGAGGCGGAACAACTAATGAAAAACTGTTTTTT.

This rearrangement joins TRBV18 to TRBJ2-1, with TRBD1 as a possible D gene (6 bases). Trimming pared 5 bases from V and 5 bases from J, leaving 10 bases between. Germline CDR1 KGHSH, CDR2 LQKENI. The CDR3 consists of 13 residues. This chain's CDR3 is CASSSRDNNEQFF. The DNA for the CDR3 is TGTGCCAGCTCATCCAGGGACAACAATGAGCAGTTCTTC.

The chain couples TRBV27 to TRBJ1-2; 7 bases match TRBD1. The germline V gene has CDR1 MNHEY and CDR2 SMNVEV (reference sequence). CDR3 length equals 16 residues. J lost 0 bases, V lost 10 bases, and 14 bases had no gene match. The CDR3 coding sequence is TGTGCCACCAAGCTGACCAGGACAGGCCCTAACTATGGCTACACCTTC. Translated, it gives CATKLTRTGPNYGYTF.

This chain connects TRBV11-2 to TRBJ1-5, with 7 bases fitting TRBD1. The V gene end was trimmed by 1 base and the J gene end by 15 bases; junction bases not matched to a gene: 9. CDR3 length: 13 residues. Germline V lookup: CDR1 SGHAT, CDR2 FQNNGV. As DNA, the CDR3 is TGTGCCAGCAGCTTAGCGGGCCAGGGGGTAAGGCATTTT. As protein: CASSLAGQGVRHF.

The gene calls are TRBV5-1 and TRBJ1-1, with 7 nucleotides matching TRBD1. This CDR3 has 14 residues. CDR1 and CDR2 from the germline V gene are SGHRS and YFSETQ. The V and J ends lost 0 bases and 1 base, in that order; junction bases with no gene match: 0. CDR3 sequence (DNA): TGCGCCAGCAGCTTGGACAGGGGGAACACTGAAGCTTTCTTT. Protein: CASSLDRGNTEAFF.

The V gene is TRBV5-6, the J gene TRBJ2-3, with 15 bases that match TRBD2. CDR1 and CDR2 (germline): SGHDT, YYEEEE. Trimming removed 4 bases from V and 6 bases from J; junction bases left unmatched: 9. The CDR3 loop spans 17 amino acids. DNA for the CDR3: TGTGCCAGCAGCCCCCCTCGGACTAGCGGGAGGGCTGATACGCAGTATTTT. Translated, it gives CASSPPRTSGRADTQYF.

This clone was observed once. The chain employs TRBV7-9 and TRBJ2-1; 7 nucleotides agree with TRBD1. The V and J ends lost 7 bases and 1 base, in that order; junction bases with no gene match: 4. This CDR3 region has 14 residues. In germline, CDR1 is SEHNR, CDR2 FQNEAQ (reference sequence). The DNA for the CDR3 is TGTGCCAGCAAGGTACAGGGGTCCTACAATGAGCAGTTCTTC. Protein product: CASKVQGSYNEQFF.

The chain joins TRBV5-1 to TRBJ1-6; the D gene is possibly TRBD1 (5 bases). V was trimmed by 0 bases and J by 4 bases, leaving 11 bases between them. The V gene's germline CDR1 is SGHRS and CDR2 YFSETQ. The CDR3 covers 16 residues. The CDR3 DNA is TGCGCCAGCAGCTTGGGCAGGGATAGTTATAATTCACCCCTCCACTTT. Translated, it gives CASSLGRDSYNSPLHF. Full variable domain (rest looked up from reference TRBV5-1 and TRBJ1-6): KAGVTQTPRYLIKTRGQQVTLSCSPISGHRSVSWYQQTPGQGLQFLFEYFSETQRNKGNFPGRFSGRQFSNSRSEMNVSTLELGDSALYLCASSLGRDSYNSPLHFGNGTRLTVT.

The chain recombines TRBV9 with TRBJ2-1; 8 bases map to TRBD1. The ends lost 0 bases at V and 3 bases at J; junction bases unmatched: 8. CDR1 SGDLS and CDR2 YYNGEE come from the germline V gene. CDR3 length equals 17 residues. The CDR3 loop is CASSVDLPGGVYNEQFF. DNA for the CDR3: TGTGCCAGCAGCGTAGATCTTCCAGGGGGCGTCTACAATGAGCAGTTCTTC.